These 24 T cell receptor beta chains were sequenced from one sample in a study of blood T cell repertoires in COVID-19. Generated by immunoSEQ multiplex PCR, the TCRdb table keeps only in-frame clones and is missing some. The sample carries more than 110,000 clones, about 87% recorded once. Specimen: peripheral blood. Receptor source: a woman aged 80 or older with acute or convalescent COVID-19.

The chain combines TRBV5-1 with TRBJ2-3; TRBD2 might be the D (5 bases). V lost 4 bases and J 0 bases, leaving 15 bases between the germline ends. This CDR3 region has 16 residues. Germline V lookup: CDR1 SGHRS, CDR2 YFSETQ. CDR3 sequence reads: CASSEGILTSTDTQYF. The DNA of the CDR3 is TGCGCCAGCAGCGAGGGCATACTCACTAGCACAGATACGCAGTATTTT. The full variable domain, in which reference TRBV5-1 and TRBJ2-3 provide the parts outside the CDR3, is KAGVTQTPRYLIKTRGQQVTLSCSPISGHRSVSWYQQTPGQGLQFLFEYFSETQRNKGNFPGRFSGRQFSNSRSEMNVSTLELGDSALYLCASSEGILTSTDTQYFGPGTRLTVL.

This chain uses TRBV18 with TRBJ1-2; no definite D call. This CDR3 comprises 14 residues. V was shortened by 2 bases and J by 7 bases, with 14 bases between the two germline ends. Germline lookup yields CDR1 KGHSH and CDR2 LQKENI. This chain's CDR3 is CASSPDPFPSGYTF. CDR3 nucleotides: TGTGCCAGCTCACCAGATCCGTTTCCGAGTGGCTACACCTTC.

This clone is a singleton in its sample. V gene TRBV18 combines with J gene TRBJ1-1; 7 bases map to TRBD1. The length of the CDR3 is 19 residues. The ends lost 3 bases at V and 0 bases at J; junction bases unmatched: 16. Per germline, CDR1 KGHSH and CDR2 LQKENI. The CDR3: CASSPPDRAKYPLNTEAFF. The CDR3 DNA reads as TGTGCCAGCTCACCTCCCGACAGGGCTAAATATCCCTTGAACACTGAAGCTTTCTTT. Looking up the rest from reference TRBV18 and TRBJ1-1 gives the full variable domain: NAGVMQNPRHLVRRRGQEARLRCSPMKGHSHVYWYRQLPEEGLKFMVYLQKENIIDESGMPKERFSAEFPKEGPSILRIQQVVRGDSAAYFCASSPPDRAKYPLNTEAFFGQGTRLTVV.

A single count supports this clone. The genes are TRBV5-1 and TRBJ1-3; weak D call: TRBD1 (5 bases). Germline CDR1 and CDR2: SGHRS and YFSETQ. Trimming left V 3 bases short and J 2 bases short, with 18 bases between. The CDR3 has 17 residues. The CDR3 protein is CASSSGSWGVAGNTIYF. CDR3 nucleotides: TGCGCCAGCAGCTCGGGCTCATGGGGGGTGGCTGGAAACACCATATATTTT. Supplemented by reference TRBV5-1 and TRBJ1-3, the full variable domain reads KAGVTQTPRYLIKTRGQQVTLSCSPISGHRSVSWYQQTPGQGLQFLFEYFSETQRNKGNFPGRFSGRQFSNSRSEMNVSTLELGDSALYLCASSSGSWGVAGNTIYFGEGSWLTVV.

This chain links TRBV9 with TRBJ2-2; 8 bases are shared with TRBD2. The CDR3 spans 15 residues. The V gene end was trimmed by 5 bases and the J gene end by 4 bases; junction bases not matched to a gene: 7. The germline V gene encodes CDR1 SGDLS and CDR2 YYNGEE. CDR3 sequence (DNA): TGTGCCAGCAGTCCCGGGGGGGCGGGCACCGGGGAGCTGTTTTTT. Amino acid sequence: CASSPGGAGTGELFF.

In DNA form, the CDR3 reads TGTGCCAGCAGCCTTCGGACACTGAACACCGGGGAGCTGTTTTTT. It is translated as CASSLRTLNTGELFF. The rearrangement joins TRBV3-1 (or the pseudogene TRBV3-2) to TRBJ2-2, with a tentative D call TRBD1 (5 bases). The CDR3 sequence is 15 residues long. With 4 bases removed from V and 1 base from J, the gap between germline ends came to 10 bases. Germline CDR1 LGHDT, CDR2 YNNKEL (reference sequence).

V and J are TRBV18 and TRBJ2-5; 7 bases line up with TRBD1. Germline CDR1 KGHSH, CDR2 LQKENI. The CDR3 consists of 15 residues. With V trimmed by 3 bases and J by 2 bases, 6 bases remained unmatched. CDR3: CASSPTGTAQETQYF. The DNA for the CDR3 is TGTGCCAGCTCACCGACCGGGACAGCTCAAGAGACCCAGTACTTC.

The V and J genes are TRBV7-3 and TRBJ2-1; possibly TRBD2 for D (6 bases). The CDR3 length is 16 residues. CDR1 SGHTA and CDR2 FQGTGA come from the germline V gene. Trimming removed 5 bases at V and 2 bases at J, with 16 bases between. The CDR3, as DNA: TGTGCCAGCAGCGCCGGGGGAGCTTCACCCTACAATGAGCAGTTCTTC. This sequence encodes CASSAGGASPYNEQFF.

The rearrangement joins TRBV19 to TRBJ1-2, with unresolved D. Between the trimmed V and J ends, which lost 0 bases and 2 bases, there was a span of 4 bases. Germline CDR1 LNHDA, CDR2 SQIVND (reference sequence). CDR3 length: 13 amino acids. The CDR3 nucleotides read TGTGCCAGTAGTATAGACCGGAACTATGGCTACACCTTC. This sequence encodes CASSIDRNYGYTF.

The genes are TRBV5-1 and TRBJ2-7; TRBD1 matches at 7 bases. The ends lost 0 bases at V and 3 bases at J; junction bases unmatched: 3. The CDR3 runs to 14 residues. Germline loops: CDR1 SGHRS, CDR2 YFSETQ. CDR3 in amino acids: CASSLEGQIYEQYF. CDR3 in DNA: TGCGCCAGCAGCTTGGAGGGACAGATCTACGAGCAGTACTTC.

This chain joins TRBV19 and TRBJ1-4; maybe TRBD1 (6 bases). Germline CDR1 and CDR2: LNHDA and SQIVND (reference sequence). This CDR3 is built from 14 residues. V lost 3 bases, J lost 6 bases, and 11 bases lay in between. CDR3 DNA: TGTGCCAGTAGTATTAAGGGGGGGGATGAAAAACTGTTTTTT. Translated, it gives CASSIKGGDEKLFF. The full variable domain, completed using reference TRBV19 and TRBJ1-4, is DGGITQSPKYLFRKEGQNVTLSCEQNLNHDAMYWYRQDPGQGLRLIYYSQIVNDFQKGDIAEGYSVSREKKESFPLTVTSAQKNPTAFYLCASSIKGGDEKLFFGSGTQLSVL.

The gene calls are TRBV19 and TRBJ1-5; tentative D call: TRBD1 (5 bases). The V end was cut by 5 bases, the J end by 0 bases, with 8 bases between. Germline CDR1 is LNHDA and CDR2 is SQIVND (reference sequence). The CDR3 totals 14 residues. CDR3 sequence: CASSRTPSNQPQHF. CDR3 DNA sequence: TGTGCCAGTAGTCGGACACCTAGCAATCAGCCCCAGCATTTT.

J is TRBJ1-6 and V is TRBV6-1; TRBD1 might be the D (5 bases). Trimming took 3 bases from V and 9 from J, leaving 6 bases between them. Looked up from germline, CDR1 is MNHNS and CDR2 is SASEGT. The length of the CDR3 is 12 residues. The CDR3 here is CASSDRVSPLHF. The CDR3 DNA sequence: TGTGCCAGCAGTGACAGGGTTTCACCCCTCCACTTT.

This clone has just a few counts. The chain carries TRBV7-9 and TRBJ1-2, with D uncertain. The CDR3 spans 12 residues. V dropped 7 bases and J dropped 7 bases, with 13 bases sitting between them. CDR1 is SEHNR and CDR2 is FQNEAQ in the germline V gene (reference sequence). The CDR3 here is CASTSNEAGYTF. Here the CDR3 DNA reads TGTGCCAGCACCTCTAACGAGGCTGGCTACACCTTC.

The gene calls are TRBV3-1 (or the pseudogene TRBV3-2) and TRBJ1-1; 7 bases map to TRBD1. Per the germline V gene, CDR1 is LGHDT and CDR2 is YNNKEL (reference sequence). This CDR3 comprises 15 residues. V lost 1 base, J lost 1 base, and 3 bases stayed unmatched. The chain's CDR3 is CASSQGQGENTEAFF. CDR3 bases: TGTGCCAGCAGCCAAGGTCAGGGGGAGAACACTGAAGCTTTCTTT.

The chain joins TRBV3-1 (or the pseudogene TRBV3-2) to TRBJ1-6; possibly TRBD1 for D (5 bases). Trimming left V 3 bases short and J 10 bases short, with 16 bases between. The V gene's germline CDR1 is LGHDT and CDR2 YNNKEL (reference sequence). CDR3 length: 15 residues. CDR3 sequence (DNA): TGTGCCAGCAGCCAGCGGGGAGGGACGGGCTCACCCCTCCACTTT. The encoded protein is CASSQRGGTGSPLHF.

The rearrangement links TRBV28 to TRBJ1-1; D possibly corresponds to TRBD1 (6 bases). Trimming removed 5 bases at V and 1 base at J, with 14 bases between. This CDR3 is built from 15 residues. Germline V gives CDR1 MDHEN, CDR2 SYDVKM. CDR3 in amino acids: CASSPPGQQNTEAFF. Written as DNA, the CDR3 is TGTGCCAGCAGTCCCCCGGGACAACAGAACACTGAAGCTTTCTTT.

The rearrangement joins TRBV19 to TRBJ1-2, with D possibly matching TRBD1 (6 bases). The length of the CDR3 is 13 residues. V lost 4 bases, J lost 9 bases, and 15 bases lay in between. Per the germline V gene, CDR1 is LNHDA and CDR2 is SQIVND (reference sequence). DNA of the CDR3: TGTGCCAGTAGTACCCGACAGGACGTGCGCTACACCTTC. Its translation is CASSTRQDVRYTF.

This clone came up once. The rearrangement links TRBV9 to TRBJ2-1; 8 bases align to TRBD2. In germline, CDR1 is SGDLS, CDR2 YYNGEE. This CDR3 is built from 16 residues. J gave up 9 bases and V 0 bases, and 11 bases lay outside the gene matches. This CDR3 reads CASSVGGGKEWGEQFF. CDR3 in DNA: TGTGCCAGCAGCGTAGGCGGGGGGAAGGAGTGGGGTGAGCAGTTCTTC.

The V call is TRBV6-5, the J call TRBJ1-6; D gene unclear. This CDR3 is 15 amino acids long. The ends were cut back, 6 bases at V and 0 bases at J, with 9 bases in the middle. Germline V gene sequence: CDR1 MNHEY, CDR2 SVGAGI. The CDR3 spells CASRGRSSYNSPLHF. CDR3 coding DNA: TGTGCCAGCAGGGGCCGCAGCTCCTATAATTCACCCCTCCACTTT.

The rearrangement links TRBV18 to TRBJ2-3, with 10 bases fitting TRBD2. There are 15 residues in the CDR3. V lost 3 bases and J lost 4; bases outside the gene matches: 4. Germline CDR1 is KGHSH and CDR2 is LQKENI. The CDR3 loop reads CASSPLAGVADTQYF. For the CDR3, the DNA is TGTGCCAGCTCACCGCTAGCGGGGGTAGCAGATACGCAGTATTTT. Full variable domain (missing parts from reference TRBV18 and TRBJ2-3): NAGVMQNPRHLVRRRGQEARLRCSPMKGHSHVYWYRQLPEEGLKFMVYLQKENIIDESGMPKERFSAEFPKEGPSILRIQQVVRGDSAAYFCASSPLAGVADTQYFGPGTRLTVL.

The chain joins TRBV6-2 or TRBV6-3 to TRBJ1-5; 9 positions match TRBD1. CDR1 and CDR2 (germline): MNHEY, SVGEGT. CDR3 length: 17 residues. V lost 1 base and J lost 8; bases outside the gene matches: 12. CDR3 region: CASSYFPGQGFVEPQHF. The DNA of the CDR3 is TGTGCCAGCAGTTACTTCCCGGGACAGGGTTTCGTGGAGCCCCAGCATTTT.

This chain connects TRBV9 to TRBJ1-2; TRBD1 is a possible D gene (5 bases). This CDR3 spans 15 amino acids. V was clipped by 4 bases and J by 7 bases, with 20 bases between them. CDR1 SGDLS and CDR2 YYNGEE come from the germline V gene. CDR3: CASSPHSGTSSGYTF. The CDR3, as DNA: TGTGCCAGCAGCCCCCACTCAGGGACTTCCTCTGGCTACACCTTC.

V and J are TRBV5-1 and TRBJ1-1; D not certain. Germline CDR1 is SGHRS and CDR2 is YFSETQ. The V and J ends lost 0 bases and 2 bases respectively, with 14 bases between them. This CDR3 region has 16 residues. Written as DNA, the CDR3 is TGCGCCAGCAGCTTGGTTGCCGGCCAGACTAACACTGAAGCTTTCTTT. This encodes CASSLVAGQTNTEAFF.